The 32 T cell receptor beta chains given below trace back to one sample, sequenced in a study of regulatory T cells in long-lasting Graves disease. iRepertoire HTBI primers and Arm-PCR of CDR3 regions built TCR beta libraries. TCRdb re-analysed the multiplex PCR reads in MiXCR, keeping a single row per CDR3 protein. The table records approximately 560,000 distinct CDR3 sequences, about 15% of them present only once. This sample's time point: newly diagnosed GD, antithyroid drugs for less than 3 months. PBMC RNA served as the TCR library source. These data were also filed under a second study, of T cells in Graves' hyperthyroidism and ophthalmopathy.

The source was peripheral blood mononuclear cells (PBMCs), collected at new diagnosis, from a patient treated with antithyroid drugs. These receptors were collected from a man aged 18 to 30 with Graves disease.

This clonotype was observed a few times. The chain is built from TRBV19 and TRBJ2-7; TRBD1 is a possible D gene (6 bases). Per the germline V gene, CDR1 is LNHDA and CDR2 is SQIVND (reference sequence). V was pared by 0 bases and J by 6 bases, with 21 bases between. The CDR3 sequence is 17 residues long. The CDR3 loop is CASSIDGLSGTGREQYF. The CDR3 coding sequence is TGTGCCAGTAGTATAGACGGTCTTTCCGGAACAGGGCGCGAGCAGTACTTC.

This clonotype was observed many times. The rearrangement links TRBV2 to TRBJ2-6; tentative D call: TRBD1 (5 bases). Per germline, CDR1 SNHLY and CDR2 FYNNEI. The CDR3 length is 15 residues. V dropped 6 bases and J dropped 0 bases, with 9 bases sitting between them. The CDR3 spells CASSLDSSGANVLTF. The CDR3 nucleotides read TGTGCCAGCAGCCTTGACAGCTCTGGGGCCAACGTCCTGACTTTC. The whole variable domain, filled in from reference TRBV2 and TRBJ2-6, reads EPEVTQTPSHQVTQMGQEVILRCVPISNHLYFYWYRQILGQKVEFLVSFYNNEISEKSEIFDDQFSVERPDGSNFTLKIRSTKLEDSAMYFCASSLDSSGANVLTFGAGSRLTVL.

The chain recombines TRBV20-1 with TRBJ1-6, with D possibly being TRBD1 (5 bases). Germline V lookup: CDR1 DFQATT, CDR2 SNEGSKA (reference sequence). V gave up 8 bases and J gave up 10 bases, with 21 bases separating them. The CDR3 has 14 residues. The CDR3 spells CSPGRRGPGSPLHF. CDR3 sequence (DNA): TGCAGTCCCGGCCGGAGGGGACCGGGGTCACCCCTCCACTTT.

This clonotype was observed a few times. The chain uses TRBV14 and TRBJ1-3; no firm D call. Trimming stripped 8 bases from V and 0 bases from J, with 8 bases between. The germline CDR1 and CDR2 sequences are SGHDN and FVKESK. The CDR3 has 13 amino acids. The DNA for the CDR3 is TGTGCCAGCCGCACCACCTCTGGAAACACCATATATTTT. Encoded protein: CASRTTSGNTIYF.

In DNA, the CDR3 is TGTGCCAGCAGCGTGGGGACAGGGACTTACAATGAGCAGTTCTTC. Amino acid sequence: CASSVGTGTYNEQFF. The V and J genes are TRBV9 and TRBJ2-1; 9 nucleotides line up with TRBD1. The CDR3 is made up of 15 amino acids. V shed 2 bases and J 4 bases; nucleotides not matched to a gene: 4. Germline CDR1 reads SGDLS; CDR2 reads YYNGEE.

This clonotype has ten or more counts. This rearrangement joins TRBV12-3 or TRBV12-4 to TRBJ2-5; unclear D gene. The CDR3 covers 15 residues. The V end lost 5 bases, the J end lost 1 base, and 14 bases lay between the germline ends. In DNA form, the CDR3 reads TGTGCCAGCAGTCCCCGTCGGGCCACCCAAGAGACCCAGTACTTC. Translating gives CASSPRRATQETQYF.

The chain links TRBV27 to TRBJ2-2; TRBD2 might be the D (6 bases). Between the trimmed V and J ends, which lost 6 bases and 0 bases, there was a span of 17 bases. CDR1 and CDR2 from the germline V gene are MNHEY and SMNVEV (reference sequence). CDR3 size: 17 residues. The CDR3 DNA reads TGTGCCAGCAGAGTCCTGTCGGCGGGAACGAACACCGGGGAGCTGTTTTTT. Residues: CASRVLSAGTNTGELFF.

The chain links TRBV6-2 or TRBV6-3 to TRBJ2-3; D possibly matches TRBD1 or TRBD2 (5 bases each). In germline, CDR1 is MNHEY, CDR2 SVGEGT. This CDR3 has 15 amino acids. Trimming pared 5 bases from V and 6 bases from J, leaving 18 bases between. The CDR3 protein is CASSEAFGGSDTQYF. For the CDR3, the DNA is TGTGCCAGCAGTGAAGCGTTTGGGGGATCGGATACGCAGTATTTT.

In this sample, this clonotype turned up many times. The chain uses TRBV3-1 and TRBJ1-3, with no clear D. CDR3 length equals 12 residues. CDR1 is LGHDT, CDR2 YNNKEL, per germline (reference sequence). Trimming took off 3 bases at V and 4 bases at J, with 4 bases between the two ends. CDR3 sequence reads: CASSQTGNTIYF. The CDR3 nucleotides read TGTGCCAGCAGCCAGACCGGAAACACCATATATTTT.

This rearrangement joins TRBV12-3 or TRBV12-4 to TRBJ2-3; TRBD2 aligns across 14 bases. The CDR3 spans 17 residues. The V and J ends lost 7 bases and 1 base, in that order; junction bases with no gene match: 7. The CDR3: CASTQGLAGAGTDTQYF. The CDR3, as DNA: TGTGCCAGCACCCAGGGACTAGCGGGAGCGGGCACAGATACGCAGTATTTT.

This clonotype has ten or more counts. The chain joins TRBV2 to TRBJ1-4, with unresolved D. There are 15 residues in the CDR3. The germline gives CDR1 SNHLY, CDR2 FYNNEI. The V and J ends lost 2 bases and 6 bases respectively, with 13 bases between them. CDR3 nucleotide sequence: TGTGCCAGCAGTGAACGTGGGAGGACCGATGAAAAACTGTTTTTT. It yields the protein CASSERGRTDEKLFF.

Ten or more counts support this clonotype. V is TRBV2 and J is TRBJ2-7; D is unclear. V was clipped by 10 bases and J by 0 bases, with 16 bases between them. The CDR3 spans 14 residues. Germline-derived CDR1 and CDR2 are SNHLY and FYNNEI. In nucleotides, the CDR3 is TGTGCCACGACACGAAGCCAGAGCTCCTACGAGCAGTACTTC. Translated: CATTRSQSSYEQYF.

This clonotype occurred many times. The rearrangement uses TRBV20-1 and TRBJ2-7, with 7 nucleotides matching TRBD1. This CDR3 has 16 residues. The germline gives CDR1 DFQATT, CDR2 SNEGSKA (reference sequence). Trimming at V came to 1 base and at J to 4 bases, leaving 13 bases not matched to a gene. CDR3 residues: CSARGPSDRASYEQYF. The CDR3 DNA follows: TGCAGTGCTAGAGGACCTTCAGACAGGGCATCTTACGAGCAGTACTTC.

A few counts support this clonotype. The genes are TRBV20-1 and TRBJ2-2; a possible D gene is TRBD1 (6 bases). V lost 6 bases and J lost 0, with 17 bases in between. The CDR3 extends over 16 amino acids. Germline loops: CDR1 DFQATT, CDR2 SNEGSKA (reference sequence). CDR3 nucleotides: TGCAGTGCGCCGAACTTTGAGGGGGCGAACACCGGGGAGCTGTTTTTT. Residues: CSAPNFEGANTGELFF.

V is TRBV20-1 and J is TRBJ2-1, with 8 bases aligning to TRBD1. The CDR3 extends over 12 amino acids. The V gene end was trimmed by 6 bases and the J gene end by 8 bases; junction bases not matched to a gene: 6. Looked up from germline, CDR1 is DFQATT and CDR2 is SNEGSKA (reference sequence). In nucleotides, the CDR3 is TGCAGTGCACTGGACAGGGTCGATGAGCAGTTCTTC. Its translation: CSALDRVDEQFF.

This clonotype was counted ten times or more. The chain couples TRBV18 to TRBJ2-1; no clear D. Germline V gene data show CDR1 as KGHSH and CDR2 as LQKENI. The CDR3 extends over 14 amino acids. With 0 bases removed from V and 6 bases from J, the gap between germline ends came to 9 bases. CDR3 residues: CASSPPGSANEQFF. In nucleotides, the CDR3 is TGTGCCAGCTCACCACCTGGGTCGGCCAATGAGCAGTTCTTC.

This clonotype appeared many times. CDR3 protein: CASSLYAGGDPYEQYF. For the CDR3, the DNA is TGTGCCAGCAGCTTATACGCGGGCGGAGACCCCTACGAGCAGTACTTC. This chain joins TRBV7-8 and TRBJ2-7; D perhaps matches TRBD2 (5 bases). Germline CDR1 reads SGHVS; CDR2 reads FQNEAQ. The CDR3 is made up of 16 amino acids. V dropped 2 bases and J dropped 2 bases, with 16 bases sitting between them.

This clonotype was recorded a few times. At one end the junction does not follow the germline gene, possibly because of a read error. The gene calls are TRBV29-1 and TRBJ1-2, with D unclear. Germline values: CDR1 SQVTM, CDR2 ANQGSEA. This CDR3 is 12 amino acids long. The CDR3 loop reads CSAEVGPSGYTF. In DNA, the CDR3 is TGCAGCGCTGAAGTGGGCCCCTCTGGCTACACCTTC. The whole variable domain, filled in from reference TRBV29-1 and TRBJ1-2, reads SAVISQKPSRDICQRGTSLTIQCQVDSQVTMMFWYRQQPGQSLTLIATANQGSEATYESGFVIDKFPISRPNLTFSTLTVSNMSPEDSSIYLCSAEVGPSGYTFGSGTRLTVV.

The rearrangement uses TRBV6-2 or TRBV6-3 and TRBJ2-5, with 8 positions matching TRBD2. V lost 3 bases, J lost 4 bases, and 7 bases stayed unmatched. Germline values: CDR1 MNHEY, CDR2 SVGEGT. The CDR3 spans 15 residues. CDR3 nucleotide sequence: TGTGCCAGCAGTTATCCAGCGGGAGTCCCAGAGACCCAGTACTTC. As protein: CASSYPAGVPETQYF.

The V and J genes are TRBV11-2 and TRBJ1-1; D ambiguous. CDR3 size: 15 residues. Per the germline V gene, CDR1 is SGHAT and CDR2 is FQNNGV. V lost 1 base and J lost 0, with 9 bases in between. The CDR3 nucleotides are TGTGCCAGCAGCTTAGCGCGCACCTTGAACACTGAAGCTTTCTTT. Translation gives CASSLARTLNTEAFF.

This clonotype has ten or more counts. V usage is TRBV27 and J usage is TRBJ2-5; D may be TRBD2 (5 bases). V was trimmed by 2 bases and J by 7 bases, leaving 17 bases between them. Germline V gives CDR1 MNHEY, CDR2 SMNVEV (reference sequence). The CDR3 extends over 15 amino acids. The CDR3: CASSLLASPEGTQYF. As DNA, the CDR3 is TGTGCCAGCAGTTTACTTGCCTCGCCCGAGGGGACCCAGTACTTC.

This clonotype showed up many times. The chain joins TRBV3-1 to TRBJ1-5; D call uncertain. CDR3 length equals 15 residues. The germline gives CDR1 LGHDT, CDR2 YNNKEL (reference sequence). Trimming pared 1 base from V and 0 bases from J, leaving 7 bases between. The chain's CDR3 is CASSQGTHSNQPQHF. CDR3 DNA: TGTGCCAGCAGCCAAGGAACACATAGCAATCAGCCCCAGCATTTT. The entire variable domain, with the rest obtained from reference TRBV3-1 and TRBJ1-5, is as follows: DTAVSQTPKYLVTQMGNDKSIKCEQNLGHDTMYWYKQDSKKFLKIMFSYNNKELIINETVPNRFSPKSPDKAHLNLHINSLELGDSAVYFCASSQGTHSNQPQHFGDGTRLSIL.

This clonotype was counted ten times or more. The rearrangement uses TRBV6-1 and TRBJ2-6; no clear D. V lost 6 bases and J lost 6, with 9 bases in between. Germline V gene data show CDR1 as MNHNS and CDR2 as SASEGT. The CDR3 has 13 residues. The CDR3 loop is CASSAIEANVLTF. The DNA of the CDR3 is TGTGCCAGCAGCGCCATAGAGGCCAACGTCCTGACTTTC.

This clonotype was observed at least ten times. The V and J genes are TRBV10-3 and TRBJ2-7; 8 bases line up with TRBD2. The CDR3 length is 17 residues. CDR1 ENHRY and CDR2 SYGVKD come from the germline V gene. The ends lost 1 base at V and 1 base at J; junction bases unmatched: 9. CDR3 nucleotides: TGTGCCATCAGTGAGTGGGCAGCGGGGGTACCATCCTACGAGCAGTACTTC. Translating gives CAISEWAAGVPSYEQYF.

This clonotype was recorded at least ten times. The chain is built from TRBV6-5 and TRBJ1-2, with a tentative D call TRBD1 (5 bases). CDR1 is MNHEY, CDR2 SVGAGI, per germline. CDR3 length equals 14 residues. Trimming stripped 4 bases from V and 6 bases from J, with 15 bases between. The CDR3 is CASSSGLPIHGYTF. CDR3 nucleotides: TGTGCCAGCAGTTCGGGACTACCGATACATGGCTACACCTTC.

This clonotype has just a few counts. The CDR3 sequence is CASSFEGSKYNEQFF. The CDR3 DNA follows: TGTGCCAGCAGCTTCGAAGGGAGTAAGTACAATGAGCAGTTCTTC. The gene calls are TRBV5-5 and TRBJ2-1, with D possibly being TRBD2 (5 bases). CDR1 and CDR2 (germline): SGHKS, YYEKEE (reference sequence). The CDR3 has 15 amino acids. Trimming pared 2 bases from V and 4 bases from J, leaving 13 bases between.

Comment on this clonotype: A much larger clone is a single base away; this may be a read error. The chain carries TRBV7-2 and TRBJ2-1; 7 bases are a match to TRBD1. The CDR3 has 13 residues. J lost 5 bases, V lost 4 bases, and 2 bases had no gene match. Germline CDR1 and CDR2: SGHTA and FQGNSA. The CDR3 nucleotides read TGTGCCAGCAGCTGCACAGGGGACAATGAGCAGTTCTTC. Translated, it gives CASSCTGDNEQFF.

On this clonotype itself: The junction departs from the called germline gene at one end, perhaps through a read error. This rearrangement joins TRBV6-2 or TRBV6-3 to TRBJ2-7, with 8 bases that match TRBD1. There are 16 residues in the CDR3. Germline CDR1 MNHEY, CDR2 SVGEGT. The CDR3 DNA sequence: TGTGCCATCAGTGGCCCGGGACAGGTTAGCTCCTACGAGCAGTACTTC. It encodes CAISGPGQVSSYEQYF.

This rearrangement joins TRBV4-1 to TRBJ2-7, with a possible D match to TRBD2 (5 bases). Trimming took 0 bases from V and 2 from J, leaving 17 bases between them. The CDR3 is 17 residues long. Germline V CDR1 and CDR2: MGHRA, YSYEKL. DNA of the CDR3: TGCGCCAGCAGCCAAGATAGGGCTCCCCGGGATGCCTACGAGCAGTACTTC. It translates to CASSQDRAPRDAYEQYF.

This clonotype showed up just a few times. The chain carries TRBV7-6 and TRBJ1-1; no definite D call. Trimming left V 5 bases short and J 4 bases short, with 26 bases between. The CDR3 has 18 residues. The V gene's germline CDR1 is SGHVS and CDR2 FNYEAQ. The CDR3 reads CASSLGIWAETTSTEAFF. CDR3 sequence (DNA): TGTGCCAGCAGCCTGGGGATCTGGGCGGAGACTACTAGCACTGAAGCTTTCTTT.

This clonotype is a singleton in its sample. The chain uses TRBV5-4 and TRBJ1-1, with D maybe TRBD1 (5 bases). V gave up 5 bases and J gave up 6 bases, with 14 bases separating them. CDR3 length: 13 amino acids. Germline CDR1 is SGHNT and CDR2 is YYREEE (reference sequence). The CDR3 spells CASRPEGRPEAFF. CDR3 coding DNA: TGTGCCAGCAGGCCTGAGGGACGGCCTGAAGCTTTCTTT.

The rearrangement joins TRBV30 to TRBJ1-1; D unresolved. The CDR3 runs 13 residues. Trimming took off 5 bases at V and 1 base at J, with 11 bases between the two ends. CDR1 GTSNPN and CDR2 SVGIG come from the germline V gene (reference sequence). CDR3 in DNA: TGTGCCTGGGGCCCCATTTGGAACACTGAAGCTTTCTTT. It yields the protein CAWGPIWNTEAFF.